The 26 T cell receptor beta chains below were found in one sample sequenced in a study of CD8+CD57+ T cells in acquired aplastic anemia. The template used for profiling TCR beta VDJ and CDR3 was genomic DNA. One entry per CDR3 protein, called by TCRdb with MiXCR from the reads. The sample lists roughly 200,000 distinct CDR3 sequences; roughly 65% were seen once. Flow cytometry had shown expanded CD8+CD57+ cells in the patients chosen for sequencing. Source material: sorted CD4+, CD8+, or CD8+CD57+ T cells (not recorded which) from PBMCs. Receptor source: a human donor with aplastic anemia.

J is TRBJ2-3 and V is TRBV11-2; D call uncertain. CDR1 is SGHAT and CDR2 is FQNNGV in the germline V gene. Trimming stripped 5 bases from V and 1 base from J, with 10 bases between. CDR3 size: 14 residues. The chain's CDR3 is CASSTVRRTDTQYF. The CDR3 DNA follows: TGTGCCAGCAGCACCGTCCGGCGCACAGATACGCAGTATTTT.

This chain joins TRBV20-1 and TRBJ1-1; no definite D call. Trimming pared 3 bases from V and 2 bases from J, leaving 10 bases between. The CDR3 sequence is 13 residues long. The germline CDR1 and CDR2 sequences are DFQATT and SNEGSKA (reference sequence). CDR3 residues: CSASWQPNTEAFF. The CDR3 DNA reads as TGCAGTGCTAGCTGGCAACCCAACACTGAAGCTTTCTTT.

V usage is TRBV7-9 and J usage is TRBJ2-7, with D unclear. The J call is doubtful: the DNA matches TRBJ2-5 better. CDR1 and CDR2 (germline): SEHNR, FQNEAQ (reference sequence). This CDR3 contains 15 residues. CDR3 region: CASSLEANYQETQYF. Here the CDR3 DNA reads TGTGCCAGCAGCTTGGAAGCCAACTACCAAGAGACCCAGTACTTC.

This clonotype was recorded at least ten times. V and J are TRBV7-9 and TRBJ2-3; 10 positions match TRBD2. J was trimmed by 1 base and V by 5 bases; bases with no gene match: 9. The germline gives CDR1 SEHNR, CDR2 FQNEAQ (reference sequence). This CDR3 is 17 amino acids long. CDR3 coding DNA: TGTGCCAGCAGCACCGTCAGGACTAGCGGTCGCACAGATACGCAGTATTTT. The encoded protein is CASSTVRTSGRTDTQYF.

This clonotype has a single count. The chain couples TRBV24-1 to TRBJ2-2; D remains ambiguous. CDR3 length equals 15 residues. V lost 5 bases and J lost 5, with 14 bases in between. Germline loops: CDR1 KGHDR, CDR2 SFDVKD. CDR3 DNA sequence: TGTGCCACCAGTGCTGGGGTAGTGGGGACCGGGGAGCTGTTTTTT. Its protein product is CATSAGVVGTGELFF.

J is TRBJ1-6 and V is TRBV20-1, with a weak D call TRBD1 (5 bases). The CDR3 is made up of 14 amino acids. Trimming removed 3 bases at V and 9 bases at J, with 15 bases between. The germline gives CDR1 DFQATT, CDR2 SNEGSKA (reference sequence). CDR3 in DNA: TGCAGTGCTAGTAGAGGGGACCTTGGTTCACCCCTCCACTTT. Encoded protein: CSASRGDLGSPLHF.

This clonotype was seen ten or more times. This chain links TRBV20-1 with TRBJ2-1; TRBD2 might be the D (6 bases). The V end lost 3 bases, the J end lost 6 bases, and 21 bases lay between the germline ends. The V gene's germline CDR1 is DFQATT and CDR2 SNEGSKA (reference sequence). The CDR3 loop spans 16 amino acids. The CDR3 spells CSARGGGAGMVNEQFF. CDR3 nucleotide sequence: TGCAGTGCTAGGGGGGGAGGAGCGGGTATGGTCAATGAGCAGTTCTTC.

The rearrangement uses TRBV24-1 and TRBJ2-1; D gene ambiguous. The CDR3 is 12 amino acids. CDR1 KGHDR and CDR2 SFDVKD come from the germline V gene. Trimming stripped 1 base from V and 3 bases from J, with 0 bases between. The CDR3 DNA reads as TGTGCCACCAGTGATTTCTACAATGAGCAGTTCTTC. Encoded protein: CATSDFYNEQFF.

J is TRBJ2-7 and V is TRBV15; possibly TRBD1 for D (6 bases). The germline gives CDR1 LNHNV, CDR2 YYDKDF (reference sequence). There are 15 residues in the CDR3. V shed 2 bases and J shed 3 bases, with 14 bases lying between them. The CDR3, as DNA: TGTGCCACCAGCAGAACCGGGACACTCGTCTACGAGCAGTACTTC. As protein: CATSRTGTLVYEQYF. The full variable domain, with the rest looked up from reference TRBV15 and TRBJ2-7, is DAMVIQNPRYQVTQFGKPVTLSCSQTLNHNVMYWYQQKSSQAPKLLFHYYDKDFNNEADTPDNFQSRRPNTSFCFLDIRSPGLGDTAMYLCATSRTGTLVYEQYFGPGTRLTVT.

This sequence joins TRBV19 and TRBJ1-1; possibly TRBD1 for D (5 bases). The germline CDR1 and CDR2 sequences are LNHDA and SQIVND (reference sequence). Trimming left V 9 bases short and J 3 bases short, with 17 bases between. The CDR3 consists of 14 residues. CDR3 residues: CASSSTGGDTEAFF. CDR3 sequence (DNA): TGTGCCAGCAGCTCAACAGGCGGGGACACTGAAGCTTTCTTT.

Here the CDR3 DNA reads TGTGCCAGCTCCACGAAGAGCACAGATACGCAGTATTTT. This sequence encodes CASSTKSTDTQYF. This chain links TRBV6-4 with TRBJ2-3; D is undetermined. CDR1 MRHNA and CDR2 SNTAGT come from the germline V gene. Trimming stripped 8 bases from V and 0 bases from J, with 9 bases between. This CDR3 contains 13 residues.

The sample holds many counts of this clonotype. This chain connects TRBV4-1 to TRBJ1-1; D is uncertain. The CDR3 loop spans 15 amino acids. Deletions cut 1 base from V and 0 bases from J, with 9 bases between. Germline CDR1 is MGHRA and CDR2 is YSYEKL. CDR3: CASSQGLELNTEAFF. The DNA for the CDR3 is TGCGCCAGCAGCCAAGGGTTAGAGTTGAACACTGAAGCTTTCTTT.

The chain links TRBV5-1 to TRBJ1-2; TRBD1 might be the D (6 bases). Per the germline V gene, CDR1 is SGHRS and CDR2 is YFSETQ. V lost 8 bases, J lost 4 bases, and 15 bases lay in between. The CDR3 extends over 13 amino acids. CDR3 in amino acids: CASHTTGIYGYTF. In DNA, the CDR3 is TGCGCCAGTCATACTACAGGGATCTATGGCTACACCTTC.

In regard to this clonotype: The junction departs from the called germline gene at one end, perhaps through a read error. The J gene is TRBJ1-5, the V gene TRBV5-8; D unresolved. CDR3 length: 14 amino acids. The germline CDR1 and CDR2 sequences are SGHTS and YDEGEE. As DNA, the CDR3 is TGTGTCAGCAGCTTGACGGGTCGAAATCAGCCCCAGCATTTT. Its translation is CVSSLTGRNQPQHF.

Only a few counts were recorded for this clonotype. The conserved phenylalanine or tryptophan is not found at the CDR3 terminus, so this likely reflects a read error. The chain is built from TRBV27 and TRBJ2-5; D remains unclear. CDR3 size: 11 residues. Trimming pared 3 bases from V and 4 bases from J, leaving 3 bases between. CDR1 is MNHEY and CDR2 is SMNVEV in the germline V gene (reference sequence). The CDR3 region has the DNA TGTGCCAGCAGTTTGGGAGAGACCCAGTACCTC. This translates into CASSLGETQYL.

By proportion, this clonotype is medium-sized (0.01 to 0.1%). The V call is TRBV7-3, the J call TRBJ2-3; D may correspond to TRBD1 or TRBD2 (6 bases each). The CDR3 runs 14 residues. With 6 bases removed from V and 11 bases from J, the gap between germline ends came to 21 bases. CDR1 and CDR2 from the germline V gene are SGHTA and FQGTGA. The CDR3 protein is CASSPYHGGPEQYF. The CDR3 region has the DNA TGTGCCAGCAGTCCCTATCACGGGGGCCCTGAGCAGTATTTT.

This clonotype was counted ten times or more. J is TRBJ2-7 and V is TRBV29-1; D might be TRBD1 or TRBD2, each matching 6 bases. This CDR3 spans 13 amino acids. V shed 5 bases and J shed 1 base, with 12 bases lying between them. Germline CDR1 SQVTM, CDR2 ANQGSEA. The CDR3 is CSVRGGPSYEQYF. The CDR3 nucleotides are TGCAGCGTTAGAGGGGGGCCGTCCTACGAGCAGTACTTC.

The J gene is TRBJ2-1, the V gene TRBV14; possible D gene TRBD1, 6 bases. CDR1 is SGHDN and CDR2 is FVKESK in the germline V gene. The CDR3 sequence is 15 residues long. CDR3 nucleotide sequence: TGTGCTAGACATTTTCAGGACAGAACCCACAATGAGCAGTTCTTC. This gives the protein CARHFQDRTHNEQFF.

This chain uses TRBV6-5 with TRBJ2-1; 10 bases are shared with TRBD1. CDR1 is MNHEY and CDR2 is SVGAGI in the germline V gene. This CDR3 comprises 15 residues. The ends lost 0 bases at V and 10 bases at J; junction bases unmatched: 6. CDR3 protein: CASSYSPDRGGEQFF. In DNA form, the CDR3 reads TGTGCCAGCAGTTACTCGCCGGACAGGGGGGGGGAGCAGTTCTTC.

This chain links TRBV20-1 with TRBJ2-7, with D possibly matching TRBD2 (5 bases). Germline CDR1 reads DFQATT; CDR2 reads SNEGSKA (reference sequence). The CDR3 runs to 13 residues. Trimming removed 6 bases at V and 9 bases at J, with 21 bases between. This CDR3 is CSAQEDGVGGQYF. The DNA for the CDR3 is TGCAGTGCCCAAGAAGACGGGGTCGGTGGGCAGTACTTC.

This chain uses TRBV7-6 with TRBJ2-1; 10 bases agree with TRBD2. V was clipped by 5 bases and J by 4 bases; unmatched bases: 2. Germline V gene sequence: CDR1 SGHVS, CDR2 FNYEAQ. This CDR3 region has 14 residues. CDR3 nucleotides: TGTGCCAGCAGCCCTAGCGGGGGTTACAATGAGCAGTTCTTC. This gives the protein CASSPSGGYNEQFF. The full variable domain, completed using reference TRBV7-6 and TRBJ2-1, is GAGVSQSPRYKVTKRGQDVALRCDPISGHVSLYWYRQALGQGPEFLTYFNYEAQQDKSGLPNDRFSAERPEGSISTLTIQRTEQRDSAMYRCASSPSGGYNEQFFGPGTRLTVL.

This chain connects TRBV11-3 to TRBJ2-3; tentatively, D is TRBD2 (6 bases). With 3 bases removed from V and 6 bases from J, the gap between germline ends came to 22 bases. The CDR3 sequence is 17 residues long. The germline V gene has CDR1 SGHNT and CDR2 YENEEA. Here the CDR3 reads CASSFPGRGPMMDTQYF. The CDR3 DNA is TGTGCCAGCAGCTTCCCAGGGCGGGGACCTATGATGGATACGCAGTATTTT.

The J gene is TRBJ2-6, the V gene TRBV25-1; a possible D gene is TRBD1 (6 bases). The V and J ends lost 4 bases and 0 bases respectively, with 10 bases between them. Germline V lookup: CDR1 MGHDK, CDR2 SYGVNS. This CDR3 has 16 residues. The CDR3 region is CASSGHRVSGANVLTF. CDR3 nucleotides: TGTGCCAGCAGTGGACACAGGGTCTCTGGGGCCAACGTCCTGACTTTC. The whole variable domain, filled in from reference TRBV25-1 and TRBJ2-6, reads EADIYQTPRYLVIGTGKKITLECSQTMGHDKMYWYQQDPGMELHLIHYSYGVNSTEKGDLSSESTVSRIRTEHFPLTLESARPSHTSQYLCASSGHRVSGANVLTFGAGSRLTVL.

Only a few counts were recorded for this clonotype. This sequence joins TRBV15 and TRBJ2-2; 10 nucleotides align to TRBD1. The CDR3 contains 16 residues. CDR1 LNHNV and CDR2 YYDKDF come from the germline V gene (reference sequence). V lost 4 bases to trimming and J lost 6 bases; unmatched junction nucleotides: 8. The CDR3, as DNA: TGTGCCACCAGCACCCCGCGGGGACAGGGGTCCGGGGAGCTGTTTTTT. It translates to CATSTPRGQGSGELFF.

V usage is TRBV7-9 and J usage is TRBJ1-2; D unclear. The CDR3 is made up of 15 amino acids. Germline V gene sequence: CDR1 SEHNR, CDR2 FQNEAQ (reference sequence). Trimming removed 3 bases at V and 4 bases at J, with 15 bases between. CDR3 coding DNA: TGTGCCAGCAGCTTGAACGAGGGTTTGGGCTATGGCTACACCTTC. Residues: CASSLNEGLGYGYTF.

This chain connects TRBV7-8 to TRBJ2-7; TRBD2 aligns across 11 bases. The J segment lost 2 bases and the V segment lost 0 bases, leaving 9 bases of the junction unmatched. CDR1 is SGHVS, CDR2 FQNEAQ, per germline. The CDR3 covers 18 residues. CDR3 amino acids: CASSLAEGLADYTYEQYF. The CDR3 nucleotides read TGTGCCAGCAGCTTAGCGGAGGGACTAGCGGACTATACCTACGAGCAGTACTTC.